Listed below are T cell receptor beta chains from one sample, sequenced in a study of T cells in Graves' hyperthyroidism and ophthalmopathy. TCRdb reprocessed the multiplex PCR reads with MiXCR, giving one entry per CDR3 protein. This repertoire shows approximately 400,000 distinct CDR3 sequences, approximately 15% found once; its top ten account for 30% to 35%. The specimen sequenced was blood. These receptor sequences come from a woman aged 25 to 39 with Graves' hyperthyroidism. The CDR3 runs from the conserved cysteine through the conserved F or W.

CSARRGTVTEAFF	TRBV20-1	TRBJ1-1
CASSRRDGHTEAFF	TRBV7-8	TRBJ1-1
CASSPGQADQPQHF	TRBV9	TRBJ1-5
CASSYIYQETQYF	TRBV6-5	TRBJ2-5
CASSLDGDSNQPQHF	TRBV5-1	TRBJ1-5
CASSLIGTIDEQFF	TRBV28	TRBJ2-1
CASSPAQGLAFLDEQFF	TRBV7-9	TRBJ2-1
CASSLGFGGQPQHF	TRBV28	TRBJ1-5
CATRRTSGEETQYF	TRBV24-1	TRBJ2-5
CATTRDRAVGANVLTF	TRBV15	TRBJ2-6
CASSEWDAILEKLFF	TRBV2	TRBJ1-4
CASSPTGTGGTEAFF	TRBV12-3/TRBV12-4	TRBJ1-1
CASTPPRVSNQPQHF	TRBV28	TRBJ1-5
CASSLERPYTDTQYF	TRBV11-2	TRBJ2-3
CASSHPQGAGEQYF	TRBV7-9	TRBJ2-7
CASSPSQGNTGELFF	TRBV18	TRBJ2-2
CASSLYALSGGYTF	TRBV27	TRBJ1-2
CSASTRKGASYEQYF	TRBV20-1	TRBJ2-7
CASSQVLDSAPTDTQYF	TRBV3-1	TRBJ2-3
CASSQATGAGELFF	TRBV4-2	TRBJ2-2
CASSLLSGTGAYEQYF	TRBV27	TRBJ2-7
CASSYSMLGSYYGYTF	TRBV6-2/TRBV6-3	TRBJ1-2
CASSYRTGSSYNSPLHF	TRBV6-1	TRBJ1-6
CATSDPGTSGTNEQFF	TRBV24-1	TRBJ2-1
CASTIRRGTEAFF	TRBV3-1	TRBJ1-1
CAISESTGGIVNTEAFF	TRBV10-3	TRBJ1-1
CASSLFAGGGGYEQYF	TRBV12-3/TRBV12-4	TRBJ2-7
CASSLGGSGNQPQHF	TRBV11-2	TRBJ1-5
CSAHEPGGTQETQYF	TRBV20-1	TRBJ2-5
CASSQEQGAGEQYF	TRBV4-1	TRBJ2-7
CASSPPDAGGPLVDEQFF	TRBV7-9	TRBJ2-1
CSVRGTRGTDTQYF	TRBV20-1	TRBJ2-3
CASSLGTSGRAYNEQFF	TRBV6-2/TRBV6-3	TRBJ2-1
CASRSIGRSQETQYF	TRBV2	TRBJ2-5
CASSSRTGQGAYGYTF	TRBV11-2	TRBJ1-2
CATGGDRLSPLHF	TRBV28	TRBJ1-6
CSAGLAGLYNEQFF	TRBV20-1	TRBJ2-1
CASSHTKGGPNEQFF	TRBV6-1	TRBJ2-1
CASSETGNNEKLFF	TRBV28	TRBJ1-4